This section outlines one TCR beta chain sequence together with its context. This clone was observed a few times. The target of this receptor is not known. Base qualities are missing; no much larger clone stands one base away. This sample is drawn from a study of cytomegalovirus exposure and HLA in healthy donors (dated by TCRdb to about 2017). Study-level background: According to an earlier analysis of several hundred of the donors, 150 million to 200 million T cells yielded roughly 110 million unique TCR beta sequences and about 300 Gb of sequence data. A later genetic analysis used genome-wide SNP genotypes for 398 of the 666 donors, treating that subset as a discovery cohort. Roughly five DR-DQ haplotypes were treated as single units for association and clustering because of strong linkage in the cohort. Alongside the repertoire data, information on donor age, sex, ethnicity and CMV serostatus was compiled. Typing coverage differed by locus: A, B, C, DRB1 and DQB1 were typed in about 620-640 donors, DQA1 in around 500, DPA1 in roughly 590, and DPB1 in 400 to 480. In the later analysis, no new phenotypic data were used to find candidate immune exposures; instead, reliance was placed on TCR beta sequences and their occurrence across donors. Class I and class II HLA loci were covered by the typing at four-digit resolution. To predict cytomegalovirus infection status, the study brought together high-throughput TCR immunosequencing, statistical association of individual TCRs with disease status, and machine learning. Approximately 300 gigabases of sequencing data and around 80 million unique TCR sequences made up an early release that covered around 640 HLA-typed donors. A later analysis re-examined previously published TCR beta repertoires from just over 650 donors and added high-resolution HLA genotyping to investigate patterns of TCR occurrence. The study aimed to test whether signatures of past pathogen exposure could be identified by cataloging public T cell receptors. All discovery cohort repertoires had been generated using a single sequencing platform. The genetic ancestry cluster associated with self-reported Caucasian donors included 81% of the 398 genotyped donors. An earlier analysis of more than 450 of the donors used high-throughput TCR beta sequencing to judge whether each TCR beta V gene segment behaved as functional or pseudogenic. Using immunosequencing, the study profiled T cell repertoires from 666 subjects and related those repertoires to cytomegalovirus serostatus. Among about 410 genotyped donors of the cohort, an average of around 220,000 unique TCR beta nucleotide sequences was sequenced per donor, of which about 18% were non-productive. In addition to the first cohort of 666 subjects, a separate validation cohort of 120 different subjects was used.

The cohort was made up of approximately 700 healthy bone marrow donors. At the time of sampling, all cohort members were nominally healthy, though unrecorded immune exposures were likely present. The donor tested CMV seronegative and was one of the 352 seronegative cohort members. Each donor provided a peripheral blood sample, and peripheral blood mononuclear cells were used for TCR beta sequencing. Genomic DNA was extracted from the blood cell samples with the Qiagen DNeasy Blood Extraction Kit. Receptors were amplified or captured by the immunoSEQ multiplex PCR assay. A mixture of 60 forward primers for TCR Vbeta segments and 13 reverse primers for TCR Jbeta segments was used in the multiplex PCR. The CDR3 region of rearranged TCR beta genes was amplified from genomic DNA by a multiplex PCR assay. Amplified TCR beta libraries were sequenced as 87-base-pair reads on the Illumina HiSeq System. The authors processed their data as follows. Across the 640 or so repertoires, a later analysis counted about 81 million unique TCR beta chains, around 11 million of which were shared by at least two donors. To remove PCR and sequencing errors, raw reads were error-corrected and collapsed into unique sequences using a nearest-neighbor algorithm that merged closely related sequences. V, D and J gene segments were assigned by aligning CDR3 sequences to IMGT reference sequences. For a sequence to be retained, a match of at least six nucleotides to both a V gene segment and a J gene segment was required. Rearrangements were classified as productive when the CDR3 lacked stop codons and remained in frame with V and J, and all other rearrangements were classified as non-productive. CDR3 was defined according to IMGT convention as the region running from the second conserved V-encoded cysteine to the conserved J-encoded phenylalanine. Sequences without an unambiguous match to a single V gene segment were excluded from the earlier analysis of 450 to 650 of the donors. In an earlier analysis of around 600 of the donors, V segments were called functional above 56.7% productive rearrangements and were called segregating when the between-donor standard deviation exceeded 5%. A statistical classification framework was built to diagnose cytomegalovirus status from the catalog of TCR beta chain sequences. A later analysis assigned V and J genes by comparing TCR nucleotide sequences with IMGT/GENE-DB human TR gene sequences. A later analysis assigned CDR3 sequences and most-parsimonious VDJ recombination scenarios with the TCRdist pipeline. In a later analysis, every TCR beta chain was defined by the combination of its CDR3 amino acid sequence and its V-gene family, and reads without a unique V-gene family were dropped. In a later analysis, fewer than 600 highly shared, low-generation-probability nucleotide sequences were removed to address suspected cross-contamination and a sequencing artifact. In a later analysis, a clonal expansion index for each public chain was calculated from normalized within-repertoire ranks of inferred template counts. In a later analysis, generation probabilities were computed with a VDJ recombination model fitted to out-of-frame rearrangements, and the resulting probabilities were checked against IGoR. A later analysis scored TCR-TCR, TCR-HLA and TCR-CMV co-occurrence with hypergeometric tests, applying a repertoire-size bias correction to TCR pairs. A later analysis estimated false discovery rates by permuting HLA or CMV assignments 20 times. In a later analysis, co-occurring TCRs were grouped using DBSCAN, and TCRdist sequence similarity was added for clustering within HLA-allele-positive subsets. Co-occurrence clustering excluded repertoires with fewer than 30,000 or more than 120,000 public chains, plus five with anomalous nucleotide sharing. TCRdb limited this immuneACCESS table to in-frame rearrangements with V and J called. A share of clones is missing; checked studies link under half to unresolved V genes, and the rest is unexplained. The V and J calls and clone size are taken from that table; D and trimming were inferred from the DNA. This sample has around 160,000 clones in its table, and more than 75% of those were observed once. The biggest ten clones account for over 1.1% of the sample.

Including the terminal cysteine and phenylalanine, the CDR3 comprises 13 residues. Only the CDR3 part of the read is kept: 39 bases, read in frame from the first base. Sequences MDHEN (CDR1) and SYDVKM (CDR2) are obtained from the germline V gene. Trimming takes 6 bases from V and 4 bases from J, and the germline ends sit 12 bases apart. Here is what the overall study found, with its caveats: Strong co-occurrence of HLA alleles, especially DR and DQ, made assigning TCR associations to individual alleles difficult. The earlier analysis of some 560 of the donors excluded about 16 rarely observed V segments, including chromosome 9 orphons, because counts were too low. Three of the identified cytomegalovirus-associated TCR beta chains were confirmed in vitro to be specific for cytomegalovirus antigens. Compared with the 666-donor mean, donors in an Asian-associated ancestry cluster had fewer N-insertions in productive TCRs, according to a later genetic analysis. A later analysis found that HLA-associated TCR beta chains were more clonally expanded and had lower generation probabilities than equally common non-associated chains. A later analysis found that TCR association rates varied across HLA loci, with DRB1 alleles showing the most associated TCRs and HLA-C alleles the fewest. The only immune exposure information available for the cohort was CMV serostatus. Several of the top co-occurrence clusters appeared to be linked to parvovirus B19, influenza, CMV and Epstein-Barr virus, according to a later analysis. A group of highly shared sequence variants was considered likely to be a technical artifact of the sequencing pipeline. Because HLA typing was missing for some donors at each locus, association tests included only the typed subset. The authors suggested that the approach could potentially be extended to other disease states and immunological phenotypes. Correlated functional status among segregating V segments might reflect linkage disequilibrium, but an unknown experimental factor could not be ruled out. Most TCR sequences were observed very rarely across donors, whereas some public TCRs were present in many individuals. At a false discovery rate of 0.05, a later analysis linked 16,951 TCR beta sequences to specific HLA alleles. A total of 164 TCR beta chains were listed by the study as associated with cytomegalovirus. A further reported finding was that TCR beta sequences accurately predicted the HLA-A and HLA-B alleles for most subjects in the first cohort. The classifier was reported to diagnose cytomegalovirus status with high specificity and sensitivity in both the original and validation cohorts. In an earlier analysis of 587 of the donors, most TCR beta V segments were observed in productive rearrangements about 90% or about 30% of the time, broadly matching IMGT annotations. The cohort was sequenced for TCR beta chains only, and without alpha or paired-chain data the features that could be detected were limited. Presence/absence analyses assumed roughly uniform sequencing depth across donors, an assumption that may not hold. A later analysis found that most CMV-associated TCR beta chains appeared HLA-restricted, with HLA associations seemingly driven largely by CMV exposure. A later genetic analysis associated a missense DCLRE1C variant with V-gene and J-gene trimming of TCR beta chains, and an independent cohort replicated the association. The 87-base-pair reads could not distinguish some IMGT-functional V segments, including TRBV6-2 and TRBV6-3, so those segments were excluded.

The TCR originated in a male donor in good health and CMV-seronegative. The sequencing input was PBMCs. The V gene is TRBV28 and the J gene is TRBJ1-2, with a tentative D gene TRBD1 over 6 matching bases. In nucleotide form, the sequence is TGTGCCAGCAGGAACGGACAGCTCTATGGCTACACCTTC. It translates to CASRNGQLYGYTF.